Below, 32 T cell receptor beta chains from the same sample are listed, as sequenced in a study of blood T cell repertoires in COVID-19. Clones were read by immunoSEQ multiplex PCR, and TCRdb kept only the in-frame ones, dropping some. This sample carries 200,000 to 250,000 clones, 70% to 85% of them seen once, and the ten largest clones take roughly 1.8%. Sequencing was carried out using PBMCs or T cells enriched from blood (not recorded which). The receptors were gathered from a man in his fifties or sixties who had recovered from COVID-19.

The CDR3 bases are TGTGCCAGCAGCCAACAGGACAGGGAGTTTGCTTTCTTT. Its translation is CASSQQDREFAFF. This sequence joins TRBV3-1 (or the pseudogene TRBV3-2) and TRBJ1-1; TRBD1 matches 8 bases. Per germline, CDR1 LGHDT and CDR2 YNNKEL (reference sequence). The J segment lost 11 bases and the V segment lost 2 bases, leaving 7 bases of the junction unmatched. The CDR3 runs 13 residues.

The genes are TRBV15 and TRBJ2-2; 8 bases fit TRBD1. The V gene end was trimmed by 3 bases and the J gene end by 6 bases; junction bases not matched to a gene: 3. The germline V gene has CDR1 LNHNV and CDR2 YYDKDF (reference sequence). This CDR3 is 14 amino acids long. CDR3 coding DNA: TGTGCCACCAGCAGGGACAGGGAGGCCGGGGAGCTGTTTTTT. It encodes CATSRDREAGELFF.

The V and J genes are TRBV3-1 (or the pseudogene TRBV3-2) and TRBJ1-4, with TRBD1 identical over 10 bases. CDR1 and CDR2 (germline): LGHDT, YNNKEL (reference sequence). Trimming cost V 4 bases and J 6 bases; bases outside gene matches: 2. CDR3 size: 14 residues. CDR3 region: CASSRTGGDEKLFF. Here the CDR3 DNA reads TGTGCCAGCAGCCGGACAGGGGGTGATGAAAAACTGTTTTTT.

V and J are TRBV29-1 and TRBJ2-1, with D perhaps matching TRBD1 (6 bases). Trimming removed 7 bases from V and 1 base from J, with 11 bases in between. Germline values: CDR1 SQVTM, CDR2 ANQGSEA. The length of the CDR3 is 13 residues. CDR3 sequence: CSALGGSYNEQFF. The CDR3 coding sequence is TGCAGCGCCCTAGGGGGTTCCTACAATGAGCAGTTCTTC.

This chain connects TRBV2 to TRBJ2-3, with D possibly being TRBD1 (6 bases). This CDR3 is built from 14 residues. V lost 6 bases and J lost 6, with 16 bases in between. The germline CDR1 and CDR2 sequences are SNHLY and FYNNEI. The CDR3 sequence is CASSPGTPGDTQYF. CDR3 coding DNA: TGTGCCAGCAGCCCCGGGACACCGGGGGATACGCAGTATTTT.

J is TRBJ1-1 and V is TRBV30; 10 bases agree with TRBD1. The CDR3 is 16 amino acids. The J segment lost 0 bases and the V segment lost 5 bases, leaving 9 bases of the junction unmatched. From germline, CDR1 is GTSNPN and CDR2 SVGIG (reference sequence). CDR3 residues: CAWFSGQGWVNTEAFF. CDR3 DNA: TGTGCCTGGTTTTCGGGACAGGGGTGGGTGAACACTGAAGCTTTCTTT.

This sequence joins TRBV6-5 and TRBJ1-4, with a possible D match to TRBD1 (6 bases). The CDR3 length is 13 residues. Trimming shortened V by 5 bases and J by 8 bases, and 12 bases separated the two germline ends. CDR1 is MNHEY and CDR2 is SVGAGI in the germline V gene. The CDR3 region is CASSRGGREKLFF. CDR3 sequence (DNA): TGTGCCAGCAGTAGGGGGGGGAGGGAAAAACTGTTTTTT.

CDR3: CASSMGSGGSDTQYF. The CDR3 nucleotides read TGTGCCAGTAGTATGGGCAGCGGGGGTTCAGATACGCAGTATTTT. This chain joins TRBV19 and TRBJ2-3; 8 nucleotides line up with TRBD2. Trimming removed 3 bases from V and 4 bases from J; junction bases left unmatched: 6. CDR3 length: 15 residues. Germline assignment: CDR1 LNHDA and CDR2 SQIVND (reference sequence).

The chain links TRBV5-1 to TRBJ1-1, with TRBD1 identical over 10 bases. Germline loops: CDR1 SGHRS, CDR2 YFSETQ. The junction had 6 bases not matched to a gene; V was cut back by 3 bases and J by 4 bases. This CDR3 spans 15 amino acids. CDR3 sequence reads: CASSSLTGGSTEAFF. The CDR3 DNA reads TGCGCCAGCAGCTCGCTGACAGGGGGCAGCACTGAAGCTTTCTTT.

This chain uses TRBV19 with TRBJ2-4; 9 bases fit TRBD1. This CDR3 has 14 amino acids. V lost 3 bases, J lost 5 bases, and 2 bases stayed unmatched. In germline, CDR1 is LNHDA, CDR2 SQIVND (reference sequence). This CDR3 is CASSMDRGENIQYF. The CDR3 DNA is TGTGCCAGTAGTATGGACAGGGGTGAAAACATTCAGTACTTC.

Written as DNA, the CDR3 is TGCGCCAGCAGCCAGGGACTAGCGGGGGGCTTTACTAGCACAGATACGCAGTATTTT. It translates to CASSQGLAGGFTSTDTQYF. The rearrangement joins TRBV4-3 to TRBJ2-3; 15 nucleotides line up with TRBD2. The length of the CDR3 is 19 residues. Germline CDR1 is LGHNA and CDR2 is YSLEER. The V and J ends lost 3 bases and 0 bases, in that order; junction bases with no gene match: 7.

This chain uses TRBV6-2 or TRBV6-3 with TRBJ1-3; the D gene is possibly TRBD1 (6 bases). The germline V gene encodes CDR1 MNHEY and CDR2 SVGEGT. V was shortened by 3 bases and J by 7 bases, with 16 bases between the two germline ends. CDR3 length equals 15 residues. Here the CDR3 reads CASSYQGMTRNTIYF. The CDR3 nucleotides are TGTGCCAGCAGTTATCAGGGGATGACTCGGAACACCATATATTTT.

The V call is TRBV4-2, the J call TRBJ2-7, with 8 bases aligning to TRBD1. Germline CDR1 reads LGHNA; CDR2 reads YNFKEQ. The CDR3 length is 16 residues. With 2 bases clipped from V and 0 bases from J, the junction kept 6 bases outside the gene matches. CDR3: CASSQHGTGGSYEQYF. In DNA, the CDR3 is TGTGCCAGCAGCCAACATGGGACAGGTGGCTCCTACGAGCAGTACTTC.

This clone was detected only once. The chain joins TRBV4-3 to TRBJ2-7; D is unresolved. The CDR3 extends over 13 amino acids. V dropped 1 base and J dropped 0 bases, with 4 bases sitting between them. Germline loops: CDR1 LGHNA, CDR2 YSLEER. CDR3 sequence: CASSQANSYEQYF. The CDR3, as DNA: TGCGCCAGCAGCCAAGCAAACTCCTACGAGCAGTACTTC.

V gene TRBV5-4 combines with J gene TRBJ2-2, with 10 bases matching TRBD1. The CDR3 runs 16 residues. The junction had 3 bases not matched to a gene; V was cut back by 0 bases and J by 4 bases. Germline V gene lookup returns CDR1 SGHNT and CDR2 YYREEE (reference sequence). The CDR3 here is CASSLGGDRGTGELFF. CDR3 nucleotide sequence: TGTGCCAGCAGCTTGGGCGGGGACAGGGGCACCGGGGAGCTGTTTTTT.

The rearrangement uses TRBV7-2 and TRBJ2-7, with 10 positions matching TRBD1. This CDR3 is built from 13 residues. The ends lost 5 bases at V and 6 bases at J; junction bases unmatched: 4. The germline V gene has CDR1 SGHTA and CDR2 FQGNSA. CDR3 coding DNA: TGTGCCAGCAGCCTAAGGGACAGGGGCGAGCAGTACTTC. This codes for CASSLRDRGEQYF.

The sample holds one count of this clone. The chain uses TRBV7-2 and TRBJ2-3, with 9 bases aligning to TRBD1. V was pared by 2 bases and J by 3 bases, with 3 bases of the junction left unmatched. The CDR3 sequence is 15 residues long. Germline CDR1 reads SGHTA; CDR2 reads FQGNSA. The CDR3 here is CASSLTGQGTDTQYF. For the CDR3, the DNA is TGTGCCAGCAGCTTAACGGGACAGGGAACAGATACGCAGTATTTT.

The chain recombines TRBV5-1 with TRBJ2-3, with 14 bases aligning to TRBD2. Losses at the gene ends were 0 bases for V and 5 bases for J; bases not matched to a gene: 2. This CDR3 contains 16 residues. From germline, CDR1 is SGHRS and CDR2 YFSETQ. CDR3: CASSLGLAGGQDTQYF. In DNA, the CDR3 is TGCGCCAGCAGCTTGGGACTAGCGGGGGGGCAAGATACGCAGTATTTT. The complete variable domain, with remaining parts taken from reference TRBV5-1 and TRBJ2-3, reads KAGVTQTPRYLIKTRGQQVTLSCSPISGHRSVSWYQQTPGQGLQFLFEYFSETQRNKGNFPGRFSGRQFSNSRSEMNVSTLELGDSALYLCASSLGLAGGQDTQYFGPGTRLTVL.

CDR3: CASSERQGPGPQHF. CDR3 in DNA: TGTGCCAGCAGTGAGAGACAGGGGCCTGGGCCCCAGCATTTT. The chain uses TRBV6-1 and TRBJ1-5, with 8 nucleotides matching TRBD1. The V segment lost 3 bases and the J segment 9 bases; nucleotides outside the gene matches: 7. Germline V gene lookup returns CDR1 MNHNS and CDR2 SASEGT. The CDR3 loop spans 14 amino acids.

The V and J genes are TRBV12-3 or TRBV12-4 and TRBJ1-1; unclear D gene. CDR3 length equals 12 residues. V was clipped by 6 bases and J by 1 base, with 6 bases between them. CDR3 DNA: TGTGCCAGCAGCTGGAGGAACACTGAAGCTTTCTTT. Its protein product is CASSWRNTEAFF.

This clone was observed a handful of times. The rearrangement joins TRBV2 to TRBJ2-7; 7 nucleotides line up with TRBD1. CDR3 size: 16 residues. The germline V gene has CDR1 SNHLY and CDR2 FYNNEI. J lost 4 bases, V lost 1 base, and 10 bases had no gene match. The CDR3 sequence: CASSEDGANRGYEQYF. DNA for the CDR3: TGTGCCAGCAGTGAAGACGGAGCTAACAGGGGTTACGAGCAGTACTTC.

The CDR3 region has the DNA TGTGCCACCAGCAGAAAAGCGGGGGGGTTCACAGATACGCAGTATTTT. Its protein is CATSRKAGGFTDTQYF. J is TRBJ2-3 and V is TRBV15; 10 nucleotides match TRBD2. This CDR3 region has 16 residues. Germline-derived CDR1 and CDR2 are LNHNV and YYDKDF (reference sequence). The junction had 4 bases not matched to a gene; V was cut back by 2 bases and J by 2 bases.

V gene TRBV24-1 combines with J gene TRBJ2-2; maybe TRBD1 (6 bases). V was clipped by 10 bases and J by 6 bases, with 14 bases between them. This CDR3 region has 13 residues. Germline loops: CDR1 KGHDR, CDR2 SFDVKD. The CDR3 region is CATCSRGAGELFF. The CDR3 DNA sequence: TGTGCCACTTGCTCCAGGGGAGCCGGGGAGCTGTTTTTT.

This chain connects TRBV6-5 to TRBJ1-2, with 7 bases identical to TRBD1. This CDR3 comprises 15 residues. Germline values: CDR1 MNHEY, CDR2 SVGAGI. The V and J ends lost 7 bases and 5 bases, in that order; junction bases with no gene match: 13. As DNA, the CDR3 is TGTGCCAGCAAGCTCGACAGGGAGCTTTCATATGGCTACACCTTC. It specifies CASKLDRELSYGYTF.

The chain couples TRBV13 to TRBJ2-7; TRBD1 aligns across 9 bases. Germline trimming cut 4 bases from V and 4 bases from J; bases unmatched to any gene: 11. Germline CDR1 PRHDT, CDR2 FYEKMQ (reference sequence). This CDR3 contains 16 residues. CDR3 in amino acids: CASSSPPGQGRYEQYF. The CDR3 region has the DNA TGTGCCAGCAGCTCCCCCCCGGGACAGGGACGGTACGAGCAGTACTTC.

V gene TRBV21-1 combines with J gene TRBJ1-5. TRBV21-1 is designated a pseudogene. There are 14 residues in the CDR3. The CDR3 DNA reads TGTGCCAGCAGCAAAGCGCGGAGCAATCAGCCCCAGCATTTT. Protein sequence: CASSKARSNQPQHF.

The J gene is TRBJ2-7, the V gene TRBV10-2; the match to TRBD1 covers 9 bases. V dropped 6 bases and J dropped 4; count of bases not matched to a gene: 13. CDR3 size: 16 residues. Germline V gives CDR1 WSHSY, CDR2 SAAADI. CDR3: CASSTTRDRDSYEQYF. The DNA of the CDR3 is TGCGCCAGCAGCACAACCCGGGACAGGGACTCTTACGAGCAGTACTTC.

The J gene is TRBJ2-5, the V gene TRBV7-8, with TRBD2 matching 7 bases. V lost 2 bases to trimming and J lost 0 bases; unmatched junction nucleotides: 6. Germline assignment: CDR1 SGHVS and CDR2 FQNEAQ. The CDR3 covers 16 residues. CDR3 protein: CASSLLLAGNQETQYF. The CDR3 DNA sequence: TGTGCCAGCAGCTTATTATTAGCGGGTAACCAAGAGACCCAGTACTTC. Full variable domain (outside the CDR3, taken from reference TRBV7-8 and TRBJ2-5): GAGVSQSPRYKVAKRGQDVALRCDPISGHVSLFWYQQALGQGPEFLTYFQNEAQLDKSGLPSDRFFAERPEGSVSTLKIQRTQQEDSAVYLCASSLLLAGNQETQYFGPGTRLLVL.

V and J are TRBV19 and TRBJ2-1, with 12 bases lining up with TRBD1. The germline V gene has CDR1 LNHDA and CDR2 SQIVND (reference sequence). The CDR3 is 16 amino acids. V gave up 1 base and J gave up 8 bases; unmatched junction bases: 6. The CDR3 nucleotides read TGTGCCAGTAGTATAGGTCTGGGACAGGGGGCTGATGAGCAGTTCTTC. Amino acid sequence: CASSIGLGQGADEQFF.

The chain has TRBV4-3 and TRBJ1-2; 10 bases map to TRBD1. Germline V gives CDR1 LGHNA, CDR2 YSLEER. This CDR3 is built from 18 residues. V was pared by 3 bases and J by 2 bases, with 12 bases of the junction left unmatched. CDR3 sequence (DNA): TGCGCCAGCAGCCACCAGCTTGGGACAGGGGTTATGAACTATGGCTACACCTTC. Its translation is CASSHQLGTGVMNYGYTF.

J is TRBJ2-2 and V is TRBV10-3; 7 nucleotides match TRBD1. V was clipped by 9 bases and J by 3 bases; unmatched bases: 7. This CDR3 has 14 amino acids. Germline assignment: CDR1 ENHRY and CDR2 SYGVKD. In DNA form, the CDR3 reads TGTGCCATAAAACAGGGGTGGGACACCGGGGAGCTGTTTTTT. Residues: CAIKQGWDTGELFF.

The chain employs TRBV2 and TRBJ1-5, with D possibly matching TRBD1 (6 bases). Germline values: CDR1 SNHLY, CDR2 FYNNEI. This CDR3 contains 15 residues. V lost 5 bases and J 2 bases, leaving 13 bases between the germline ends. The CDR3 region is CASSSTGLGNQPQHF. The CDR3 nucleotides read TGTGCCAGCAGTTCTACAGGGTTGGGCAATCAGCCCCAGCATTTT.